The sequence of this T cell receptor beta chain was determined in a study of blood T cell repertoires in COVID-19 (dated by TCRdb to the early 2020s). Turning to the overall study: Samples from collaborators originated in the United States, Italy and Spain and spanned both the acute and convalescent phases of COVID-19. Where available, HLA class I and class II types were taken from metadata supplied by the sample provider and were not determined by assay-based typing. A de-identified subject ID, COVID-19 status, age in years and sex were almost always included in the sample metadata. Deeply sampled blood TCRbeta repertoires from subjects exposed to, actively infected with, or recovered from COVID-19 were included in the dataset. The repertoires were made available in a free public database intended to serve as a resource for research on the immune response to SARS-CoV-2. Samples came from the ongoing ImmuneRACE study (first 160 participants) plus 1,254 subjects from 6 global collaborators. The prospective study material was composed of cDNA or gDNA derived from T cells, B-cell-depleted T cells, or PBMCs.

Worth noting for this clone: Its cognate antigen has yet to be identified. No quality values exist for individual bases; no much larger clone is one base distant.

Whole blood was collected in K2EDTA tubes by collaborating institutions according to the institutions' own protocols. For TCRbeta analysis, collaborators shipped samples in one of three forms: frozen whole blood, isolated PBMCs, or DNA extracted from either of those sample types. TCRbeta CDR3 regions were amplified from genomic DNA using the immunoSEQ Assay, a bias-controlled multiplex PCR. The authors' analysis ran thus. The number of nucleated cells in each sample was estimated by amplification of reference gene primers within the assay. To quantify the absolute abundance of each unique TCRbeta CDR3 rearrangement, sequence reads were collapsed and filtered. For each sample, productive Simpson clonality was calculated by taking the square root of Simpson's diversity index across productive rearrangements. Entries here come from immuneACCESS through TCRdb and include only in-frame sequences with V and J called. Some clones fail to appear in such tables; in the studies checked, an unresolved V gene covers under half of the shortfall, and the cause of the remainder is unknown. V, J and clone size are taken as reported in that table, and D and trimming were inferred from the DNA itself. The table for this sample lists approximately 190,000 clones; almost 80% of them were counted only once. The ten most abundant clones make up 15% to 20% of the sample.

Including cysteine and phenylalanine, the CDR3 has 16 amino acids. CDR3 DNA is the only sequence kept; it has 48 bases, read in frame from the first base. Ends trimmed: V by 6 bases, J by 0 bases; bases unmatched to a gene: 10. CDR1 and CDR2, looked up from the germline V gene, are SNHLY and FYNNEI. General study outcomes and caveats: The quantity of clinical and demographic metadata differed by source and by participant and was supplied without curation.

This clonotype was sampled from a man aged 55 to 70 with active or convalescent COVID-19. Material: peripheral blood. This sequence uses TRBV2 and TRBJ1-1; 7 of the junction bases match TRBD1. This receptor carries the CDR3 CASRAGTVLMNTEAFF. The base sequence is TGTGCCAGCAGGGCCGGGACAGTCTTAATGAACACTGAAGCTTTCTTT.